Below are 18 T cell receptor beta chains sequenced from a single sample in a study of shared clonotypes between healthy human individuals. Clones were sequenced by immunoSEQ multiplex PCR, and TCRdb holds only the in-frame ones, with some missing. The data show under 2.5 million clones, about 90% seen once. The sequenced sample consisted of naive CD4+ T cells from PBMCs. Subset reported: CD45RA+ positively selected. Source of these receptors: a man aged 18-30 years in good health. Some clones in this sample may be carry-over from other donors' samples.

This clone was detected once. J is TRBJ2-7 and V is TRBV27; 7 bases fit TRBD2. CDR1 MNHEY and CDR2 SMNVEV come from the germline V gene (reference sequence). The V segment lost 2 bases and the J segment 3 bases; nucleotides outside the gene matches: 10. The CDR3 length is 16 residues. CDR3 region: CASSLVGPSGYYEQYF. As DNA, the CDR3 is TGTGCCAGCAGTTTAGTAGGGCCTAGCGGATACTACGAGCAGTACTTC.

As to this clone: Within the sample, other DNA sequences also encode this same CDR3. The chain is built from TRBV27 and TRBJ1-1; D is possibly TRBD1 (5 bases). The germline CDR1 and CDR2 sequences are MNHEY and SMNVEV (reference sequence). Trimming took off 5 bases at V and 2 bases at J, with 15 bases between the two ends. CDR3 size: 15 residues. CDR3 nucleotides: TGTGCCAGCAGTCCCCACACAGGTTTAAACACTGAAGCTTTCTTT. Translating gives CASSPHTGLNTEAFF.

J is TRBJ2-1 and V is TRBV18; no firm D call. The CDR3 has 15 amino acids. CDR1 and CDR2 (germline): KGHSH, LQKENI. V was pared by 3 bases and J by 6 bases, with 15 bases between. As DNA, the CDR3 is TGTGCCAGCTCACCCCGCCCAGACTCCGTCAATGAGCAGTTCTTC. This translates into CASSPRPDSVNEQFF.

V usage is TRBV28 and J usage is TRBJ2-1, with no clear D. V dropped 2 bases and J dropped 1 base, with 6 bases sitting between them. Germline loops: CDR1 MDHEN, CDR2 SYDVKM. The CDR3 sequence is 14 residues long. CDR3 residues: CASSLEVSYNEQFF. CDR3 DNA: TGTGCCAGCAGTTTAGAAGTATCCTACAATGAGCAGTTCTTC.

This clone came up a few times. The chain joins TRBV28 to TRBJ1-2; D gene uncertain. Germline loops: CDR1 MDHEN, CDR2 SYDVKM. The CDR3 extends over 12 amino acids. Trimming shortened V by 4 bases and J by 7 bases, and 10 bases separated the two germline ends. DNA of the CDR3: TGTGCCAGCAGTTCTATGGACGGTGGCTACACCTTC. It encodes CASSSMDGGYTF.

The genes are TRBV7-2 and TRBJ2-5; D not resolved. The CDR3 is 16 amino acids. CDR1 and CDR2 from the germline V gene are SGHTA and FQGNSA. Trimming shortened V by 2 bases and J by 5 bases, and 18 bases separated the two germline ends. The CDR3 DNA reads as TGTGCCAGCAGCTTAATGGCGGATCCTGCCTCGGAGACCCAGTACTTC. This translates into CASSLMADPASETQYF.

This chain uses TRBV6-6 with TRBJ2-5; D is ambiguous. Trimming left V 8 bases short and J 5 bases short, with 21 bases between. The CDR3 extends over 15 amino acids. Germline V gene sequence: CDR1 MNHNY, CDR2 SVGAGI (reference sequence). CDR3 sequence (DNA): TGTGCCAGCTCCACCCAAGGCCCCACCACGGAGACCCAGTACTTC. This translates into CASSTQGPTTETQYF.

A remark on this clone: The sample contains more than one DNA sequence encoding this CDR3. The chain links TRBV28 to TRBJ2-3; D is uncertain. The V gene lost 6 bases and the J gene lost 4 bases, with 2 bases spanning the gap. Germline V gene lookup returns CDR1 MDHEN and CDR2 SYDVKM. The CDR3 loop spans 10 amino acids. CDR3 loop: CASRADTQYF. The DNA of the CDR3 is TGTGCCAGCAGGGCAGATACGCAGTATTTT.

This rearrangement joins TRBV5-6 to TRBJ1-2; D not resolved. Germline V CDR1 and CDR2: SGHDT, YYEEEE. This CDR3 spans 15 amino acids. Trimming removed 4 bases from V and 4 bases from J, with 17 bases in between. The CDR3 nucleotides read TGTGCCAGCAGCCTTTTGGACCGATCCAGCTATGGCTACACCTTC. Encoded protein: CASSLLDRSSYGYTF.

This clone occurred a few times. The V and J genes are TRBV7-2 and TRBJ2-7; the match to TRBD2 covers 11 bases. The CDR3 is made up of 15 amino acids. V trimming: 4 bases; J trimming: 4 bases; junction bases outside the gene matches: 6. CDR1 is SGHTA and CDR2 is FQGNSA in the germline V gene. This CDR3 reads CASSSSGTSGYEQYF. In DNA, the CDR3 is TGTGCCAGCAGCTCATCCGGGACTAGCGGTTACGAGCAGTACTTC.

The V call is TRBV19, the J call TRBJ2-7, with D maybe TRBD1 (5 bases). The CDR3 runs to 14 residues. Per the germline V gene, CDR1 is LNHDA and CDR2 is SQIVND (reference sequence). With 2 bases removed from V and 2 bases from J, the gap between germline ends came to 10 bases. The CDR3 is CASSISKGPYEQYF. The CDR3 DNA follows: TGTGCCAGTAGTATATCAAAGGGGCCCTACGAGCAGTACTTC.

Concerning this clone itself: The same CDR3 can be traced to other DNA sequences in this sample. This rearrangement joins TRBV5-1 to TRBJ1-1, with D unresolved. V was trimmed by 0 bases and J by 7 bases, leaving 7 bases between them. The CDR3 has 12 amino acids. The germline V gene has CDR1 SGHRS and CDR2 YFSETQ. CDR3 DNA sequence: TGCGCCAGCAGCTTGGCGGGAGGTGAAGCTTTCTTT. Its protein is CASSLAGGEAFF. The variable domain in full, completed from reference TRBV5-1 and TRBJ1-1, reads KAGVTQTPRYLIKTRGQQVTLSCSPISGHRSVSWYQQTPGQGLQFLFEYFSETQRNKGNFPGRFSGRQFSNSRSEMNVSTLELGDSALYLCASSLAGGEAFFGQGTRLTVV.

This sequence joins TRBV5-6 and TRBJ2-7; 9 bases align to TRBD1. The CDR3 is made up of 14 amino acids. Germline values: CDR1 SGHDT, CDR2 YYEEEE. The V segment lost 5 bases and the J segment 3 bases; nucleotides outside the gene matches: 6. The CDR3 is CASRGPGQGYEQYF. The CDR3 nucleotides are TGTGCCAGCAGGGGCCCGGGACAGGGCTACGAGCAGTACTTC.

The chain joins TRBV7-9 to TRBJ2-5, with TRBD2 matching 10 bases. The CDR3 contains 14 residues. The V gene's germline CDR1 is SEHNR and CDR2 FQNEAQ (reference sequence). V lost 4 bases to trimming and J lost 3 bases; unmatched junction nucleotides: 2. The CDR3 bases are TGTGCCAGCAGCTACGGACTAGCGGAAGAGACCCAGTACTTC. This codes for CASSYGLAEETQYF.

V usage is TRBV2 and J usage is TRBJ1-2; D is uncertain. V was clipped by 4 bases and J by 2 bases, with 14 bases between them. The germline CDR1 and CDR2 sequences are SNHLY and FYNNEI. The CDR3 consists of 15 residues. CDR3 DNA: TGTGCCAGCAGTGGTTTAGGTGGGCTCAACTATGGCTACACCTTC. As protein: CASSGLGGLNYGYTF. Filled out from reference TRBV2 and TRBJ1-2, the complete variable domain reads EPEVTQTPSHQVTQMGQEVILRCVPISNHLYFYWYRQILGQKVEFLVSFYNNEISEKSEIFDDQFSVERPDGSNFTLKIRSTKLEDSAMYFCASSGLGGLNYGYTFGSGTRLTVV.

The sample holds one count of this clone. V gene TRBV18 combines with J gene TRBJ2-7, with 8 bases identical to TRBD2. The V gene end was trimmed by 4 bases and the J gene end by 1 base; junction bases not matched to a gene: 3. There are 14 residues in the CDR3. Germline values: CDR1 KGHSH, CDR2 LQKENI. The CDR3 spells CASSQASGSYEQYF. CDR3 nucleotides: TGTGCCAGCTCACAAGCTAGCGGGTCCTACGAGCAGTACTTC.

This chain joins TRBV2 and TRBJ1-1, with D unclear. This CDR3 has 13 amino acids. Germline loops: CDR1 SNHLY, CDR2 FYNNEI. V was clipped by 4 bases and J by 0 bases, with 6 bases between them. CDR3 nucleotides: TGTGCCAGCAGTGTTTCACTGAACACTGAAGCTTTCTTT. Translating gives CASSVSLNTEAFF.

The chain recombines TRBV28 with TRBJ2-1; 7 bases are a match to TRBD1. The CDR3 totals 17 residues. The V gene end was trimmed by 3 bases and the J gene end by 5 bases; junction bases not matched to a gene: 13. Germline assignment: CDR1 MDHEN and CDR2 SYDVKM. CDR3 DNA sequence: TGTGCCAGCAGTTTCTTTACCTTCCGGGACAGTAACAATGAGCAGTTCTTC. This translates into CASSFFTFRDSNNEQFF.